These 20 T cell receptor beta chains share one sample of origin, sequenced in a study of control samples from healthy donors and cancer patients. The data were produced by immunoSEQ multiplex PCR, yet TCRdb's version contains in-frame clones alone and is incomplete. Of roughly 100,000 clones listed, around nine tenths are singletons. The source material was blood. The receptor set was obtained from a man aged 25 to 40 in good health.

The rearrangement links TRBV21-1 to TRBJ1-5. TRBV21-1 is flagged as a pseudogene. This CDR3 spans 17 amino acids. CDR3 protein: CASSKKKRKTGNQPQHF. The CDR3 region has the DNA TGTGCCAGCAGCAAAAAGAAAAGGAAAACGGGCAATCAGCCCCAGCATTTT.

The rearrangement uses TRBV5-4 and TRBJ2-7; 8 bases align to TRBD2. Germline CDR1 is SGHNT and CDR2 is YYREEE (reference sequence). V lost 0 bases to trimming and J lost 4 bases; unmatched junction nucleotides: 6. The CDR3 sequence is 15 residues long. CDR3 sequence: CASSLDGGRIYEQYF. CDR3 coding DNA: TGTGCCAGCAGCTTGGATGGCGGGAGGATATACGAGCAGTACTTC.

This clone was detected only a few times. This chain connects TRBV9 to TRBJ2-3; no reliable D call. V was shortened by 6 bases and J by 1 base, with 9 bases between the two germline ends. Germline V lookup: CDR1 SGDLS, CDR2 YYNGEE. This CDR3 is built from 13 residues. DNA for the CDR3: TGTGCCAGCAACAGTCTTCGCACAGATACGCAGTATTTT. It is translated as CASNSLRTDTQYF.

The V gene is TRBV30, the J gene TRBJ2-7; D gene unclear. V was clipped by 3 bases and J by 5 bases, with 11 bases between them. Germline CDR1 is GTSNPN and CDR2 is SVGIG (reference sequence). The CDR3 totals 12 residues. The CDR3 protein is CAWSGLLNEQYF. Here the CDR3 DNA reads TGTGCCTGGAGCGGGCTATTAAACGAGCAGTACTTC.

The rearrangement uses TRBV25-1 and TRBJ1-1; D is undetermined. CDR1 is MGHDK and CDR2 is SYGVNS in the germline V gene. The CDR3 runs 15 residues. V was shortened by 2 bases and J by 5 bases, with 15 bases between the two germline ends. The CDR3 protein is CASSETRGYYTEAFF. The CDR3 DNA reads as TGTGCCAGCAGTGAAACTCGGGGTTATTATACTGAAGCTTTCTTT.

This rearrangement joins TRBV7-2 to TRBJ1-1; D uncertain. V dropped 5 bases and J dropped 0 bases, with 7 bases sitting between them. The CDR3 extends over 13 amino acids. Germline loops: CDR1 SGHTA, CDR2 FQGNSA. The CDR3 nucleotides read TGTGCCAGCAGCCCGCCAATGAACACTGAAGCTTTCTTT. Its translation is CASSPPMNTEAFF.

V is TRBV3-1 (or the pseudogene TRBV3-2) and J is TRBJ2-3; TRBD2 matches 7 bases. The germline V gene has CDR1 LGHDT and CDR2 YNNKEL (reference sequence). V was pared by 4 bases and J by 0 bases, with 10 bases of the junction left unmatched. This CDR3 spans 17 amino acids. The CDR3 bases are TGTGCCAGCAGCCCCCGCGAGCGGGACGGTAGCACAGATACGCAGTATTTT. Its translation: CASSPRERDGSTDTQYF.

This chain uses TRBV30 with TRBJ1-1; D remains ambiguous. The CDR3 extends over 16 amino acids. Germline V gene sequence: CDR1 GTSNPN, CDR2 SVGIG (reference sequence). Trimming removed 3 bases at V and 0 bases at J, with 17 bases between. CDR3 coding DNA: TGTGCCTGGAGGCGCTCTGCGGGTTCCCTGAACACTGAAGCTTTCTTT. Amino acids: CAWRRSAGSLNTEAFF.

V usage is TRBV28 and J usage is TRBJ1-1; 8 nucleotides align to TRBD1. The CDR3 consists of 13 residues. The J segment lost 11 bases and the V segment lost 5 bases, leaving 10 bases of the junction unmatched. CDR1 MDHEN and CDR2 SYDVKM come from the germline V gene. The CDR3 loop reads CASSLLGQGGAFF. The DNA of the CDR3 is TGTGCCAGCAGTCTCTTAGGACAGGGTGGGGCTTTCTTT.

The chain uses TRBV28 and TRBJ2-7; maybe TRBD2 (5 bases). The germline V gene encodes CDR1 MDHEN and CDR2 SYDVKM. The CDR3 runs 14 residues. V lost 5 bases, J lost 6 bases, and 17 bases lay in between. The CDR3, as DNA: TGTGCCAGCAGTGAGGGAGCTAGACCCGGCGAGCAGTACTTC. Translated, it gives CASSEGARPGEQYF.

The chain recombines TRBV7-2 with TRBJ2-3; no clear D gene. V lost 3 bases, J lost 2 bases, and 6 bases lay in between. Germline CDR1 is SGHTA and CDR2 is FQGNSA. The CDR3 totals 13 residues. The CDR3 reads CASSLEVTDTQYF. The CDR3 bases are TGTGCCAGCAGCTTGGAAGTCACAGATACGCAGTATTTT. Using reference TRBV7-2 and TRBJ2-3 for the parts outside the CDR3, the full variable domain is GAGVSQSPSNKVTEKGKDVELRCDPISGHTALYWYRQSLGQGLEFLIYFQGNSAPDKSGLPSDRFSAERTGGSVSTLTIQRTQQEDSAVYLCASSLEVTDTQYFGPGTRLTVL.

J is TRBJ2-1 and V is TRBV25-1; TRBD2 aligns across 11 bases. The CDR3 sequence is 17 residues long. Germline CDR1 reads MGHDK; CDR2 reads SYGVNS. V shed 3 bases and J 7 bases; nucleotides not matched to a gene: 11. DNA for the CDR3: TGTGCCAGCAGTGACACCTTAGCGGGAGGGCCGATTAATGAGCAGTTCTTC. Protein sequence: CASSDTLAGGPINEQFF.

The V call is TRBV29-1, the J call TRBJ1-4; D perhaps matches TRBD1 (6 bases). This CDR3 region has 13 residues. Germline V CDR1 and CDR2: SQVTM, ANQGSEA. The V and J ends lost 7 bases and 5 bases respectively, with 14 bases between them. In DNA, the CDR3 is TGCAGCGCCCAGGGACAAGAGAATGAAAAACTGTTTTTT. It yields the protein CSAQGQENEKLFF. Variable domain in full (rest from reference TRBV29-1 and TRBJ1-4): SAVISQKPSRDICQRGTSLTIQCQVDSQVTMMFWYRQQPGQSLTLIATANQGSEATYESGFVIDKFPISRPNLTFSTLTVSNMSPEDSSIYLCSAQGQENEKLFFGSGTQLSVL.

CDR3 amino acids: CASSQGYSYGYTF. DNA of the CDR3: TGTGCCAGCAGCCAAGGATATTCCTATGGCTACACCTTC. The gene calls are TRBV4-2 and TRBJ1-2; no clear D. The germline V gene has CDR1 LGHNA and CDR2 YNFKEQ. This CDR3 has 13 amino acids. The V end lost 1 base, the J end lost 4 bases, and 7 bases lay between the germline ends.

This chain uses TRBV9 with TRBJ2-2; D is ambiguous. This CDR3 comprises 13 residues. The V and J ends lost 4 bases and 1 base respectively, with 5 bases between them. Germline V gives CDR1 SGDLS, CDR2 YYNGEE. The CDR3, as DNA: TGTGCCAGCAGCCCCTTGAACACCGGGGAGCTGTTTTTT. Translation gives CASSPLNTGELFF.

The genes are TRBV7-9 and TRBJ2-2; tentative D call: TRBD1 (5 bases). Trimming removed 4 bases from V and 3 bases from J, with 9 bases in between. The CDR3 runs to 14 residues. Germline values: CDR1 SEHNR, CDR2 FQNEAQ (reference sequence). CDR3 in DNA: TGTGCCAGCAGCTCCCGACAGTACACCGGGGAGCTGTTTTTT. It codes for CASSSRQYTGELFF.

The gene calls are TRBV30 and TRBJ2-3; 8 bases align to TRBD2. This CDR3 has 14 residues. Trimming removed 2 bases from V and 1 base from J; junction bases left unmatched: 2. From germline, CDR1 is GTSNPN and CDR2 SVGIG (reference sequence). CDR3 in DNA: TGTGCCTGGAGTCCCGGGAGGGGCACAGATACGCAGTATTTT. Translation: CAWSPGRGTDTQYF.

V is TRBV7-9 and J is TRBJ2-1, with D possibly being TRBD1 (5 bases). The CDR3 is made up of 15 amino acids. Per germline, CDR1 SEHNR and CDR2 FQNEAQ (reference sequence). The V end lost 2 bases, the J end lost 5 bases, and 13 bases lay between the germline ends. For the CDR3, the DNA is TGTGCCAGCAGCTTATCGGCAGGGTTGGACAATGAGCAGTTCTTC. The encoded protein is CASSLSAGLDNEQFF.

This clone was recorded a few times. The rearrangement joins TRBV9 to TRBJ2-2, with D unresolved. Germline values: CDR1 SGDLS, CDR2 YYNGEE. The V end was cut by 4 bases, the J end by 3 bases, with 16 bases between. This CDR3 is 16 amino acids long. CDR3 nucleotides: TGTGCCAGCAGCCGTGGATTGGGAAAGGACACCGGGGAGCTGTTTTTT. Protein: CASSRGLGKDTGELFF.

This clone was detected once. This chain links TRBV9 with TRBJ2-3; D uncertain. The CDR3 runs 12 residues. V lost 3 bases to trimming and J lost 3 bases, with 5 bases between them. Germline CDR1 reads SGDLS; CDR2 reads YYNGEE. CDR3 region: CASSGHTDTQYF. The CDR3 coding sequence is TGTGCCAGCAGCGGACATACAGATACGCAGTATTTT.